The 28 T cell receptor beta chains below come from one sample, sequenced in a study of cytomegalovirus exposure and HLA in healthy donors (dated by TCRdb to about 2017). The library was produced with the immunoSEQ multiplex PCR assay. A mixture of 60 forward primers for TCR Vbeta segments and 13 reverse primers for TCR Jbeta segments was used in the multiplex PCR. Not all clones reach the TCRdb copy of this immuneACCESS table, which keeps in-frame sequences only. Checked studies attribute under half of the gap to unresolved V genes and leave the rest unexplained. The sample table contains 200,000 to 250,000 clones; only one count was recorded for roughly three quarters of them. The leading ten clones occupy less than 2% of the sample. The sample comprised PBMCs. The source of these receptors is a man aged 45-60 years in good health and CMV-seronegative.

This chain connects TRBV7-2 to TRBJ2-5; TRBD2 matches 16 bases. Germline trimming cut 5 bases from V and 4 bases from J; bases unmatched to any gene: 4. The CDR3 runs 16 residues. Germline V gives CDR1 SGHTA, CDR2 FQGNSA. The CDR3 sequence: CASSLGLAGGVETQYF. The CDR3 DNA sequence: TGTGCCAGCAGCCTGGGACTAGCGGGAGGGGTAGAGACCCAGTACTTC.

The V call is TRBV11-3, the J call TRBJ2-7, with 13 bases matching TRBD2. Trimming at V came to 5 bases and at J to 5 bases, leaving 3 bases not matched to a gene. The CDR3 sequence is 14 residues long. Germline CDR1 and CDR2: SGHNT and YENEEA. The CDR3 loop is CASSPGLAGNEQYF. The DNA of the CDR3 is TGTGCCAGCAGCCCGGGACTAGCGGGAAACGAGCAGTACTTC.

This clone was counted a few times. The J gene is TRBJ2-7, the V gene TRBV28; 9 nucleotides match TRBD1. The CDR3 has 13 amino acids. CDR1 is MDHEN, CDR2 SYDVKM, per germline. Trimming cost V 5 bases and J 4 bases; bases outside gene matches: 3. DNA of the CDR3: TGTGCCAGCAGTCGGGACAGGGAGTACGAGCAGTACTTC. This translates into CASSRDREYEQYF.

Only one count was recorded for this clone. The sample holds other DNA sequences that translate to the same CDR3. CDR3 sequence: CASSPQGNQPQHF. As DNA, the CDR3 is TGTGCCAGCTCACCCCAGGGCAATCAGCCCCAGCATTTT. V gene TRBV18 combines with J gene TRBJ1-5; unclear D gene. Per germline, CDR1 KGHSH and CDR2 LQKENI. With 3 bases removed from V and 2 bases from J, the gap between germline ends came to 5 bases. The CDR3 is 13 residues long.

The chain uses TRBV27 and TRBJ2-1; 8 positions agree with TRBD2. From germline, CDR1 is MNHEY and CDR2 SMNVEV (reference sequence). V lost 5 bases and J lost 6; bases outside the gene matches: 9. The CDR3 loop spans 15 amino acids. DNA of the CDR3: TGTGCCAGCAGTGTATATCGGACTAGCCCCAATGAGCAGTTCTTC. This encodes CASSVYRTSPNEQFF.

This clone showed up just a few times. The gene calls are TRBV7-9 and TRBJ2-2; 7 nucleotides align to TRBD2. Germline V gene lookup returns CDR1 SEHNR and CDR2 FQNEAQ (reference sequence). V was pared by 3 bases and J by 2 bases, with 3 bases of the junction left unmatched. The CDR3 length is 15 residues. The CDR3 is CASSFERGNTGELFF. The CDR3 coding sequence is TGTGCCAGCAGCTTCGAGCGGGGAAACACCGGGGAGCTGTTTTTT.

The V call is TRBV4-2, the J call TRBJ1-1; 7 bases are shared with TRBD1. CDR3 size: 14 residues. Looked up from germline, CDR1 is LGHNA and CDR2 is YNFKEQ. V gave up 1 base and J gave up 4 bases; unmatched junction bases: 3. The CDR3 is CASSQVGTVTEAFF. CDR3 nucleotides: TGTGCCAGCAGCCAAGTAGGGACAGTCACTGAAGCTTTCTTT.

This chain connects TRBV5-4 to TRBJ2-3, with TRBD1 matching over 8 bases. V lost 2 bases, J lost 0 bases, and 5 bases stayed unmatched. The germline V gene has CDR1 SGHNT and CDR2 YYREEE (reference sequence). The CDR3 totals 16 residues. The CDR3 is CASSFPGGSSTDTQYF. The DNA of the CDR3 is TGTGCCAGCAGCTTTCCAGGGGGCAGCAGCACAGATACGCAGTATTTT.

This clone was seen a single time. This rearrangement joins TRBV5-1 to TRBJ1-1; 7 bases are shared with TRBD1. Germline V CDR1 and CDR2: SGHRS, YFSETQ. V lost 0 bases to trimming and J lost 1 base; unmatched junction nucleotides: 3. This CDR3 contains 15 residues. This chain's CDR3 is CASSLAGTENTEAFF. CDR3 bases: TGCGCCAGCAGCTTGGCCGGGACAGAGAACACTGAAGCTTTCTTT.

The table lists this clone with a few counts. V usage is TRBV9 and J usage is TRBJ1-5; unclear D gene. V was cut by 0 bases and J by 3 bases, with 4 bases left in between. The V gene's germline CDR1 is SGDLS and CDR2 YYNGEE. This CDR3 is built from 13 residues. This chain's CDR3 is CASSVDINQPQHF. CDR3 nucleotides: TGTGCCAGCAGCGTAGACATCAATCAGCCCCAGCATTTT.

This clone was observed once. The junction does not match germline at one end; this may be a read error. CDR3 in amino acids: CSSSLGAVELFF. For the CDR3, the DNA is TGTTCCAGCAGCTTGGGGGCCGTTGAACTGTTTTTT. The chain links TRBV7-9 to TRBJ1-4; D perhaps matches TRBD1 (6 bases). The CDR3 totals 12 residues. From germline, CDR1 is SEHNR and CDR2 FQNEAQ (reference sequence). Full variable domain (outside the CDR3, taken from reference TRBV7-9 and TRBJ1-4): DTGVSQNPRHKITKRGQNVTFRCDPISEHNRLYWYRQTLGQGPEFLTYFQNEAQLEKSRLLSDRFSAERPKGSFSTLEIQRTEQGDSAMYLCSSSLGAVELFFGSGTQLSVL.

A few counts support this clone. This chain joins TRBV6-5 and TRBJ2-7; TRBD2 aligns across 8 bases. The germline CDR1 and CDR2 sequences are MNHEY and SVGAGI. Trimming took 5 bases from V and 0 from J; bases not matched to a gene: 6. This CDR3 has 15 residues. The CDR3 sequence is CASSLAGLSSYEQYF. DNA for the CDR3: TGTGCCAGCAGTCTAGCGGGTTTGAGCTCCTACGAGCAGTACTTC.

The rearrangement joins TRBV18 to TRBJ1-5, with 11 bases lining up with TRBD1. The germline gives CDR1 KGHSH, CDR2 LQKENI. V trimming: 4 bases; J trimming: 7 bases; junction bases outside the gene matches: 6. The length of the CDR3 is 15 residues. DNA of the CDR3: TGTGCCAGCTCACTAGGACAGGGGGCACGGCAGCCCCAGCATTTT. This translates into CASSLGQGARQPQHF.

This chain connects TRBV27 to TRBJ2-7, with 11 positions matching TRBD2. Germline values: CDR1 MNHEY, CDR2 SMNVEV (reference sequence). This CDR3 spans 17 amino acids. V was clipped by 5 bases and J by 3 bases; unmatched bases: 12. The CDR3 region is CASSTRLAGSLNYEQYF. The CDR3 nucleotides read TGTGCCAGCAGTACTCGACTAGCGGGGAGTTTAAACTACGAGCAGTACTTC.

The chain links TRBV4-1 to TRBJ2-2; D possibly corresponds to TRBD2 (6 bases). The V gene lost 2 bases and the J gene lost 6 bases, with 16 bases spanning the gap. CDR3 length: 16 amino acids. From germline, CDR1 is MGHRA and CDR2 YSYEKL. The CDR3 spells CASSQWASEGSGELFF. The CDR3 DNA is TGCGCCAGCAGCCAATGGGCTAGCGAGGGGTCCGGGGAGCTGTTTTTT.

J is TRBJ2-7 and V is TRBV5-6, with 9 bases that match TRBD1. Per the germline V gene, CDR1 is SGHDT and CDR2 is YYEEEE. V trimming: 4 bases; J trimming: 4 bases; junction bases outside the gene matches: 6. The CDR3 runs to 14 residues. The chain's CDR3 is CASSLGDRVYEQYF. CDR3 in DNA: TGTGCCAGCAGCCTAGGGGACAGGGTATACGAGCAGTACTTC.

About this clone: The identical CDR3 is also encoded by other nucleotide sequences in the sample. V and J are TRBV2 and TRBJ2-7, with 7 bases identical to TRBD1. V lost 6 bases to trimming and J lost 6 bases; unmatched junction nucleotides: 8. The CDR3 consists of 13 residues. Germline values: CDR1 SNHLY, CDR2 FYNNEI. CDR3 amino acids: CASSPTGLSEQYF. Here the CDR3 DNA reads TGTGCCAGCAGCCCGACAGGGTTGAGCGAGCAGTACTTC.

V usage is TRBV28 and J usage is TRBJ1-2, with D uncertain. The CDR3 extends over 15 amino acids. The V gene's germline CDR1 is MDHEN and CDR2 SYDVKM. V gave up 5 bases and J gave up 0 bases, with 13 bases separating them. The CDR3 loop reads CASSPPGSANYGYTF. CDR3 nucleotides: TGTGCCAGCAGTCCCCCAGGTTCAGCTAACTATGGCTACACCTTC.

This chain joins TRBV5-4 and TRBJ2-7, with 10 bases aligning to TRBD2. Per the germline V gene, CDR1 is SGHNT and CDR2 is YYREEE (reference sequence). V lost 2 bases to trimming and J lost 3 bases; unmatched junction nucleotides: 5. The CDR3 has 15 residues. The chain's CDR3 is CASSLKREGNYEQYF. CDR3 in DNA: TGTGCCAGCAGCTTAAAGCGGGAGGGCAACTACGAGCAGTACTTC.

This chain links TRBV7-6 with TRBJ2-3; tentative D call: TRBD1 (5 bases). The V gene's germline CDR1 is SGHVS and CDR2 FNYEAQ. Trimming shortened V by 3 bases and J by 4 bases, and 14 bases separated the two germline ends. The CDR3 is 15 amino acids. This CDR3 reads CASSFLGQGADTQYF. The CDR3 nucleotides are TGTGCCAGCAGCTTCTTGGGTCAAGGGGCAGATACGCAGTATTTT. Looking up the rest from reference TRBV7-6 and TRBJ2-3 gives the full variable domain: GAGVSQSPRYKVTKRGQDVALRCDPISGHVSLYWYRQALGQGPEFLTYFNYEAQQDKSGLPNDRFSAERPEGSISTLTIQRTEQRDSAMYRCASSFLGQGADTQYFGPGTRLTVL.

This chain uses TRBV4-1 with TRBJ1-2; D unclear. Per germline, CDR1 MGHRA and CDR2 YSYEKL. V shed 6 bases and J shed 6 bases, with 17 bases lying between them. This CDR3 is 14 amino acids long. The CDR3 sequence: CASRDIGDLDGYTF. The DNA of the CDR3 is TGCGCCAGCAGAGACATCGGGGATTTGGATGGCTACACCTTC.

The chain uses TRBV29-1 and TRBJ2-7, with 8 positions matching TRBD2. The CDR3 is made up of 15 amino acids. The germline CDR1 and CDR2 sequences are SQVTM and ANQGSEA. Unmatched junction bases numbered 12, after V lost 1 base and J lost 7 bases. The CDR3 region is CSVEGGTRGAGEQYF. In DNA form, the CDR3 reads TGCAGCGTTGAAGGGGGGACTAGGGGGGCTGGGGAGCAGTACTTC.

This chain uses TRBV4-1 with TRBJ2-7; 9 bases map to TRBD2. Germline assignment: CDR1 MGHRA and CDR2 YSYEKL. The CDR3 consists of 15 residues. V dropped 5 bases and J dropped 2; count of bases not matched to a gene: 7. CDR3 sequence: CASSGFLAGTYEQYF. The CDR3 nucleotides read TGCGCCAGCAGCGGTTTCCTAGCGGGAACCTACGAGCAGTACTTC.

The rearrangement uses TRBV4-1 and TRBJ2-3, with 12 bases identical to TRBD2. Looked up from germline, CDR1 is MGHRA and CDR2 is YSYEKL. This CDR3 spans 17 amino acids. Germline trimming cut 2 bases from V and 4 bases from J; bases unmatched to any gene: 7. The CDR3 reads CASSQSPSGRASDTQYF. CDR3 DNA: TGCGCCAGCAGCCAATCTCCTAGCGGGAGGGCCTCAGATACGCAGTATTTT.

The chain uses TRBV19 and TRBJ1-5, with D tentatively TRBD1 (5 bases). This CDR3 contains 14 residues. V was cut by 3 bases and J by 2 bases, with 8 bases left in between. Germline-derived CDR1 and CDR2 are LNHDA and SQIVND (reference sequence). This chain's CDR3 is CASSIETGNQPQHF. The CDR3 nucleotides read TGTGCCAGTAGTATCGAGACAGGCAATCAGCCCCAGCATTTT.

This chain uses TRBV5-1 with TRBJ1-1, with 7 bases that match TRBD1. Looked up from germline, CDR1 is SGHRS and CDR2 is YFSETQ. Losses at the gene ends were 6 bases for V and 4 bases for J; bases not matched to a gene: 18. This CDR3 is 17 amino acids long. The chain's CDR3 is CASTLLGGAIRVTEAFF. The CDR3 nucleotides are TGCGCCAGCACCCTACTAGGGGGCGCGATAAGAGTCACTGAAGCTTTCTTT. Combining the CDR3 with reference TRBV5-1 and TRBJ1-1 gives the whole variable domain KAGVTQTPRYLIKTRGQQVTLSCSPISGHRSVSWYQQTPGQGLQFLFEYFSETQRNKGNFPGRFSGRQFSNSRSEMNVSTLELGDSALYLCASTLLGGAIRVTEAFFGQGTRLTVV.

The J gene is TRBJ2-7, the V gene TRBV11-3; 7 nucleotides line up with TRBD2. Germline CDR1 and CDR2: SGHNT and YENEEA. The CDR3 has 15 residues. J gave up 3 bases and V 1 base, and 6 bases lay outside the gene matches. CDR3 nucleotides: TGTGCCAGCAGCTTAGTGGCGGGAGAGATCTACGAGCAGTACTTC. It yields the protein CASSLVAGEIYEQYF.

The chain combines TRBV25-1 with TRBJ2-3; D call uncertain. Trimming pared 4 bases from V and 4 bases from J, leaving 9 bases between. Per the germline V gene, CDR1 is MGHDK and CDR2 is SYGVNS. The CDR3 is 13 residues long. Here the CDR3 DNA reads TGTGCCAGCAGTGCATCTTACTCAGATACGCAGTATTTT. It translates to CASSASYSDTQYF.